This T cell receptor (beta chain) was obtained from a study of PD-L1 blockade in urothelial cancer. At the level of the study: When patients started atezolizumab in about 2014, it was given at 1,200 mg intravenously every 3 weeks. Most patients, about 85% of the 29, were males with bladder-origin cancer. Samples came from 3 weeks, at the second dose, and 6 weeks into treatment.

Time point: peripheral blood 6 weeks after treatment start. Method: immunoSEQ multiplex PCR; TCRdb's copy keeps in-frame clones and lacks some. The table shows about 130,000 clones, with roughly 88% occurring only once. CDR1 is MDHEN, CDR2 SYDVKM, per germline. V dropped 6 bases and J dropped 3 bases, with 8 bases sitting between them. This CDR3 region has 12 residues. The sequences come from PBMCs, collected around atezolizumab (anti-PD-L1) treatment. This clonotype was sampled from a man aged 45-65 years with urothelial cancer. The J gene is TRBJ1-2, the V gene TRBV28; D is ambiguous. The CDR3 reads CASSLGDYGYTF. The CDR3 region has the DNA TGTGCCAGCAGCCTGGGCGACTATGGCTACACCTTC.